A single sample is the source of the 15 T cell receptor beta chains below, sequenced in a study of neoadjuvant anti-PD-1 for oral cavity cancer. Clones were read by immunoSEQ multiplex PCR, and TCRdb kept only the in-frame ones, dropping some. The data hold roughly 7,000 clones, with around 60% observed a single time. The sample here was tumor tissue, taken before nivolumab (anti-PD-1) treatment. The receptors here all came from a person aged 35-80 years with oral cavity squamous cell carcinoma.

The chain links TRBV6-5 to TRBJ1-6, with D maybe TRBD1 (6 bases). The CDR3 extends over 14 amino acids. V shed 6 bases and J shed 7 bases, with 13 bases lying between them. Germline CDR1 and CDR2: MNHEY and SVGAGI. CDR3 sequence: CASSLQGRNSPLHF. The DNA for the CDR3 is TGTGCCAGCAGCCTACAGGGCAGGAATTCACCCCTCCACTTT.

This clone was counted a few times. The chain combines TRBV10-3 with TRBJ2-5, with TRBD1 matching over 10 bases. After removal of 7 bases from V and 0 bases from J, the junction contained 8 bases not matched to a gene. Germline CDR1 is ENHRY and CDR2 is SYGVKD. This CDR3 spans 16 amino acids. As DNA, the CDR3 is TGTGCCATCACTTCTCCGGGACAGGGGCACCAAGAGACCCAGTACTTC. Its protein product is CAITSPGQGHQETQYF.

The CDR3 nucleotides are TGTGCCAGCAGCCCCCCTGGCAGGGGGCAGGGAGATACGCAGTATTTT. Translated: CASSPPGRGQGDTQYF. The gene calls are TRBV7-9 and TRBJ2-3; TRBD1 matches at 8 bases. In germline, CDR1 is SEHNR, CDR2 FQNEAQ (reference sequence). The ends lost 5 bases at V and 5 bases at J; junction bases unmatched: 12. This CDR3 is 16 amino acids long. Complete variable domain (other parts from reference TRBV7-9 and TRBJ2-3): DTGVSQNPRHKITKRGQNVTFRCDPISEHNRLYWYRQTLGQGPEFLTYFQNEAQLEKSRLLSDRFSAERPKGSFSTLEIQRTEQGDSAMYLCASSPPGRGQGDTQYFGPGTRLTVL.

This clone was counted once. The genes are TRBV28 and TRBJ2-5, with 8 bases identical to TRBD1. The CDR3 runs 14 residues. The trim removed 3 bases at V and 6 bases at J, leaving 6 bases unmatched. Germline CDR1 MDHEN, CDR2 SYDVKM. CDR3 sequence reads: CASSFSGGGKTQYF. The CDR3 coding sequence is TGTGCCAGCAGTTTTTCAGGGGGCGGAAAGACCCAGTACTTC. Full variable domain (rest looked up from reference TRBV28 and TRBJ2-5): DVKVTQSSRYLVKRTGEKVFLECVQDMDHENMFWYRQDPGLGLRLIYFSYDVKMKEKGDIPEGYSVSREKKERFSLILESASTNQTSMYLCASSFSGGGKTQYFGPGTRLLVL.

This clone was counted only a few times. The rearrangement links TRBV19 to TRBJ2-1; a weak D match, TRBD2 (5 bases). Per germline, CDR1 LNHDA and CDR2 SQIVND (reference sequence). This CDR3 is built from 13 residues. V was pared by 3 bases and J by 4 bases, with 7 bases between. The CDR3 protein is CASSIGGYNEQFF. The CDR3 DNA is TGTGCCAGTAGTATTGGCGGGTACAATGAGCAGTTCTTC.

This chain links TRBV2 with TRBJ1-2; D might be TRBD1 (5 bases). Between the trimmed V and J ends, which lost 5 bases and 6 bases, there was a span of 10 bases. The germline V gene has CDR1 SNHLY and CDR2 FYNNEI. This CDR3 has 12 residues. Here the CDR3 DNA reads TGTGCCAGCAGTACAGGAATGGATGGCTACACCTTC. This translates into CASSTGMDGYTF.

This clone was detected a few times. The genes are TRBV5-1 and TRBJ1-1, with D possibly TRBD1 on 5 matching bases. The CDR3 extends over 12 amino acids. V dropped 1 base and J dropped 7 bases, with 8 bases sitting between them. From germline, CDR1 is SGHRS and CDR2 YFSETQ. CDR3 amino acids: CASSLWGIEAFF. CDR3 DNA: TGCGCCAGCAGCTTGTGGGGGATTGAAGCTTTCTTT. The full variable domain, in which reference TRBV5-1 and TRBJ1-1 provide the parts outside the CDR3, is KAGVTQTPRYLIKTRGQQVTLSCSPISGHRSVSWYQQTPGQGLQFLFEYFSETQRNKGNFPGRFSGRQFSNSRSEMNVSTLELGDSALYLCASSLWGIEAFFGQGTRLTVV.

V usage is TRBV20-1 and J usage is TRBJ1-1; the D gene is possibly TRBD1 (5 bases). The CDR3 has 11 residues. Germline V gene lookup returns CDR1 DFQATT and CDR2 SNEGSKA (reference sequence). The V end lost 5 bases, the J end lost 6 bases, and 10 bases lay between the germline ends. For the CDR3, the DNA is TGCAGTGCTCCTTCGGGGGCTGAAGCTTTCTTT. It encodes CSAPSGAEAFF.

The chain carries TRBV5-1 and TRBJ1-1, with a tentative D call TRBD1 (5 bases). From germline, CDR1 is SGHRS and CDR2 YFSETQ. Trimming took off 0 bases at V and 4 bases at J, with 19 bases between the two ends. The CDR3 runs to 17 residues. CDR3 sequence (DNA): TGCGCCAGCAGCTTGGCTCCCAGGGCGGTCGGGGTCACTGAAGCTTTCTTT. Encoded protein: CASSLAPRAVGVTEAFF.

V gene TRBV11-3 combines with J gene TRBJ2-1; 8 nucleotides agree with TRBD1. Germline values: CDR1 SGHNT, CDR2 YENEEA. The CDR3 length is 14 residues. After removal of 4 bases from V and 5 bases from J, the junction contained 4 bases not matched to a gene. CDR3 sequence reads: CASSYRTGHNEQFF. The CDR3 DNA is TGTGCCAGCAGCTACCGGACAGGGCACAATGAGCAGTTCTTC. The full variable domain, with the rest looked up from reference TRBV11-3 and TRBJ2-1, is EAGVVQSPRYKIIEKKQPVAFWCNPISGHNTLYWYLQNLGQGPELLIRYENEEAVDDSQLPKDRFSAERLKGVDSTLKIQPAELGDSAVYLCASSYRTGHNEQFFGPGTRLTVL.

The chain uses TRBV29-1 and TRBJ1-2, with D possibly being TRBD1 (6 bases). CDR3 length equals 12 residues. V lost 6 bases, J lost 5 bases, and 13 bases lay in between. Germline CDR1 reads SQVTM; CDR2 reads ANQGSEA. DNA of the CDR3: TGCAGCGTCCCAGGGGAAGGGTATGGCTACACCTTC. The encoded protein is CSVPGEGYGYTF.

This rearrangement joins TRBV28 to TRBJ1-1; perhaps TRBD1 as D (6 bases). The CDR3 consists of 15 residues. Trimming stripped 7 bases from V and 2 bases from J, with 17 bases between. Looked up from germline, CDR1 is MDHEN and CDR2 is SYDVKM. The CDR3, as DNA: TGTGCCAGCAATACCCCATTCAGGGGAAACACTGAAGCTTTCTTT. Amino acid sequence: CASNTPFRGNTEAFF.

V usage is TRBV12-5 and J usage is TRBJ1-5, with D possibly being TRBD1 (6 bases). Trimming stripped 6 bases from V and 2 bases from J, with 20 bases between. The CDR3 contains 17 residues. Germline CDR1 reads LGHNT; CDR2 reads FRNRAP. CDR3 nucleotide sequence: TGTGCTAGTGGAACCTCATCACAGGGCGGAGGCAATCAGCCCCAGCATTTT. It yields the protein CASGTSSQGGGNQPQHF.

A single count supports this clone. V usage is TRBV5-1 and J usage is TRBJ2-5; 9 bases align to TRBD1. CDR1 SGHRS and CDR2 YFSETQ come from the germline V gene. This CDR3 spans 15 amino acids. The ends lost 1 base at V and 4 bases at J; junction bases unmatched: 5. The CDR3 nucleotides read TGCGCCAGCAGCTTGACAGGGGGCGAAAGAGAGACCCAGTACTTC. Its protein product is CASSLTGGERETQYF.

CDR3 region: CASSPRQSSNTGELFF. The DNA for the CDR3 is TGTGCCAGCTCACCTAGACAGTCCTCGAACACCGGGGAGCTGTTTTTT. The rearrangement uses TRBV18 and TRBJ2-2; tentative D call: TRBD1 (5 bases). This CDR3 region has 16 residues. Germline CDR1 and CDR2: KGHSH and LQKENI. Trimming removed 3 bases at V and 0 bases at J, with 11 bases between.